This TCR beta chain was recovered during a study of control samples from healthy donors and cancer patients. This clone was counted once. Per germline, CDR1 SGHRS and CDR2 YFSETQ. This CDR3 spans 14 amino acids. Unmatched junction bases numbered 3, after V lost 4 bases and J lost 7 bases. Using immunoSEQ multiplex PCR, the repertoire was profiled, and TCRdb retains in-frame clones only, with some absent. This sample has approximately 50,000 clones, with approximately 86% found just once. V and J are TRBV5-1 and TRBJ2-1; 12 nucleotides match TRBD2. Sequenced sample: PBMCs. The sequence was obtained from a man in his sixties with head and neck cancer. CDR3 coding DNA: TGCGCCAGCAGCCTAGCGGGGGGGCCTAATGAGCAGTTCTTC. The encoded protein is CASSLAGGPNEQFF.